This T cell receptor (beta chain) is drawn from a study of OX40 agonist ivuxolimab in advanced cancers. This CDR3 region has 17 residues. Germline CDR1 is KGHSH and CDR2 is LQKENI. V was clipped by 0 bases and J by 6 bases; unmatched bases: 9. Sequenced by immunoSEQ multiplex PCR; TCRdb stores in-frame clones only, minus some. The sample holds roughly 58,000 clones, 77% seen once. The receptor was isolated from an adult with an advanced solid tumor such as melanoma, head and neck, liver or kidney cancer. The starting material was CD4+ or CD8+ T cells sorted from blood, obtained in a trial of the OX40 agonist ivuxolimab. The rearrangement joins TRBV18 to TRBJ2-7; 12 bases are shared with TRBD2. The CDR3 region has the DNA TGTGCCAGCTCACCACCCCGACTAGCGGGAGTTTTTGGCGAGCAGTACTTC. The encoded protein is CASSPPRLAGVFGEQYF.